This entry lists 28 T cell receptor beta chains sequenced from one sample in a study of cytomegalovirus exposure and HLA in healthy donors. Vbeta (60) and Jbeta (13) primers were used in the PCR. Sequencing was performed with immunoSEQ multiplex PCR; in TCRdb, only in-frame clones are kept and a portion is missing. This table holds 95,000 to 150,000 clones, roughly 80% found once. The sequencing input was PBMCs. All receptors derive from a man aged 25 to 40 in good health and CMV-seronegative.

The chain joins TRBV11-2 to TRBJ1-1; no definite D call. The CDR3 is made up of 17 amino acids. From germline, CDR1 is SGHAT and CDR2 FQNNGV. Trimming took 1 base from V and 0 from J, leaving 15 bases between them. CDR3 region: CASSLVRAGGMNTEAFF. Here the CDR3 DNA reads TGTGCCAGCAGCTTAGTGCGGGCAGGAGGCATGAACACTGAAGCTTTCTTT.

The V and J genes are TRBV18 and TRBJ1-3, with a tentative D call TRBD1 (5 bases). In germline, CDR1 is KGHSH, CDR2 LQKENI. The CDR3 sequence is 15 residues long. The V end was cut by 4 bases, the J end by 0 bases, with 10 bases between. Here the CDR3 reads CASSLTGNSGNTIYF. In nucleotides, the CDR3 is TGTGCCAGCTCACTCACAGGAAACTCTGGAAACACCATATATTTT.

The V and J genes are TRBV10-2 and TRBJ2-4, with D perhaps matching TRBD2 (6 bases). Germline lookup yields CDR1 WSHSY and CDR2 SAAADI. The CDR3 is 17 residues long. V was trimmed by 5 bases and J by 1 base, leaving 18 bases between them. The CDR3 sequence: CASSQGGLRKAKNIQYF. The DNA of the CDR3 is TGCGCCAGCAGTCAGGGAGGTCTGCGGAAGGCCAAAAACATTCAGTACTTC.

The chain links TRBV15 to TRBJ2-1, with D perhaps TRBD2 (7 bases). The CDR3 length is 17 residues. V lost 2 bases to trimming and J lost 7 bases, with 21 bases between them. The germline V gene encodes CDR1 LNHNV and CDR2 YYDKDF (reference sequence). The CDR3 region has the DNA TGTGCCACCAGCAGAAGGAGGGGGGGTTCCTCCCTGAATGAGCAGTTCTTC. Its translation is CATSRRRGGSSLNEQFF.

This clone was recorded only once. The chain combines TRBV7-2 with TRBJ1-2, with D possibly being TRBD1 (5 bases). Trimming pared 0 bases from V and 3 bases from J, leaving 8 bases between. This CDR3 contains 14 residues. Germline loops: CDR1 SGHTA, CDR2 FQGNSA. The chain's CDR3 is CASSLAGGDYGYTF. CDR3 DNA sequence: TGTGCCAGCAGCTTAGCGGGGGGAGACTATGGCTACACCTTC.

The CDR3 protein is CASSQGGRGLIAGNTIYF. The CDR3 DNA reads TGCGCCAGCAGCCAAGGGGGGCGAGGGTTAATTGCTGGAAACACCATATATTTT. The chain carries TRBV4-1 and TRBJ1-3; the D gene is possibly TRBD1 (6 bases). This CDR3 has 18 residues. Germline values: CDR1 MGHRA, CDR2 YSYEKL. Trimming stripped 1 base from V and 2 bases from J, with 18 bases between.

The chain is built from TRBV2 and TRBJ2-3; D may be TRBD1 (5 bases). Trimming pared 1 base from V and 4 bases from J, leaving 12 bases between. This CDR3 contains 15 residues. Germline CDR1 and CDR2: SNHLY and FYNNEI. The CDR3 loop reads CASSEGQGGADTQYF. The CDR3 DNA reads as TGTGCCAGCAGTGAAGGGCAGGGCGGCGCAGATACGCAGTATTTT.

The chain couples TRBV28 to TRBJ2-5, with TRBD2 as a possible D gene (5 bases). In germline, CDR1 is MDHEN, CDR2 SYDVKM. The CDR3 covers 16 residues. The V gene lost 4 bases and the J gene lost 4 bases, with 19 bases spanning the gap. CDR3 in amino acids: CASSSTGMSGLETQYF. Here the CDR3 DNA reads TGTGCCAGCAGTTCGACCGGGATGTCGGGCCTAGAGACCCAGTACTTC.

The CDR3 DNA sequence: TGCAGTGGGCGCGGATTACTCGAGCAGTACTTC. Translating it yields CSGRGLLEQYF. V gene TRBV20-1 combines with J gene TRBJ2-7; D ambiguous. This CDR3 is 11 amino acids long. V was trimmed by 7 bases and J by 6 bases, leaving 13 bases between them. CDR1 is DFQATT and CDR2 is SNEGSKA in the germline V gene (reference sequence).

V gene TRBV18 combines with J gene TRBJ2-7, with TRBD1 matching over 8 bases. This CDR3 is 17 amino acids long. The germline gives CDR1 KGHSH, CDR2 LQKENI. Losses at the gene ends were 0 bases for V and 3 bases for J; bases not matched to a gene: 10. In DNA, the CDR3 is TGTGCCAGCTCACCACCCAATAGTAGGACAGGGCTCTACGAGCAGTACTTC. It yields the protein CASSPPNSRTGLYEQYF.

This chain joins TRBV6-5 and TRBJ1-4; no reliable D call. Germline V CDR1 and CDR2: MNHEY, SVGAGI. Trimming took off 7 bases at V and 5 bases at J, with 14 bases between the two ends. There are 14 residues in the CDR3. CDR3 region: CASKYSRLNEKLFF. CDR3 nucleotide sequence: TGTGCCAGCAAATATTCCAGGTTGAATGAAAAACTGTTTTTT.

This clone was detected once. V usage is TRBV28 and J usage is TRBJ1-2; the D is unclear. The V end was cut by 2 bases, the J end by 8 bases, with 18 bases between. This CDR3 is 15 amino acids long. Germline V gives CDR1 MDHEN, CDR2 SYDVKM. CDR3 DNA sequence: TGTGCCAGCAGTTTAGTTGAGGTTTCTGCCGAAGGCTACACCTTC. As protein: CASSLVEVSAEGYTF.

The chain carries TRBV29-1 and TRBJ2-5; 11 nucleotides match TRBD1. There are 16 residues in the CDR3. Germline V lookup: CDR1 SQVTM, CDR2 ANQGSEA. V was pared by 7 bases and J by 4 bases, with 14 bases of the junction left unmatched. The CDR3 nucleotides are TGCAGCGCATCCATCTCCAGGACAGGGGGCGCAGAGACCCAGTACTTC. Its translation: CSASISRTGGAETQYF.

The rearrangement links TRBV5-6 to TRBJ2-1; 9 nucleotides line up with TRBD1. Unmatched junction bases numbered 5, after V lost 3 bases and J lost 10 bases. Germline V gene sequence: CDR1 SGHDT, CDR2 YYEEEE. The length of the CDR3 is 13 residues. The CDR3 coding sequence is TGTGCCAGCAGCTGGGGACAGGGAGACGAGCAGTTCTTC. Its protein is CASSWGQGDEQFF.

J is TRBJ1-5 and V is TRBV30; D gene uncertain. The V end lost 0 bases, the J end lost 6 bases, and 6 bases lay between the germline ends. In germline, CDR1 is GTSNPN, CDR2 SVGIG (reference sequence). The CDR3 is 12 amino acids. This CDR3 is CAWSVPSQPQHF. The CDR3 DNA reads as TGTGCCTGGAGTGTACCCAGTCAGCCCCAGCATTTT.

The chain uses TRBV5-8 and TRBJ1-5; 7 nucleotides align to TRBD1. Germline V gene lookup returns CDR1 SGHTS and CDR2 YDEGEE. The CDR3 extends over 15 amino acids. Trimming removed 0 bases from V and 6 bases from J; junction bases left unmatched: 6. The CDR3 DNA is TGTGCCAGCAGCTTGGGACAGGGTAGGTTTCAGCCCCAGCATTTT. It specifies CASSLGQGRFQPQHF. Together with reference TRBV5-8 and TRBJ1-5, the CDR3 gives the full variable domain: EAGVTQSPTHLIKTRGQQATLRCSPISGHTSVYWYQQALGLGLQFLLWYDEGEERNRGNFPPRFSGRQFPNYSSELNVNALELEDSALYLCASSLGQGRFQPQHFGDGTRLSIL.

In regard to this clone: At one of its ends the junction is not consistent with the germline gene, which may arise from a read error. The DNA of the CDR3 is TGTGCCTGGAGTGCGAATGCCGGGACACAGAATCAGTCCCAGCATTTT. Residues: CAWSANAGTQNQSQHF. The rearrangement links TRBV30 to TRBJ1-5, with D tentatively TRBD1 (6 bases). CDR1 GTSNPN and CDR2 SVGIG come from the germline V gene (reference sequence). The CDR3 has 16 residues.

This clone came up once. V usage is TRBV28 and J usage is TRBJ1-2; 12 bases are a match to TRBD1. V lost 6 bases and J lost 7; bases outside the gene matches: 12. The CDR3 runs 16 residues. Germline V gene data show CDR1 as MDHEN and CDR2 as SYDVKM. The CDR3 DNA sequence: TGTGCCAGCAGCCCGGGGGGGGGACAGGGGGCGGGTGGCTACACCTTC. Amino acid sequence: CASSPGGGQGAGGYTF.

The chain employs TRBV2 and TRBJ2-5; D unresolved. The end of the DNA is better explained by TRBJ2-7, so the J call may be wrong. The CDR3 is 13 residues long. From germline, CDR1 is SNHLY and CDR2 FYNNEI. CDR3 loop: CASSPEISYEQYF. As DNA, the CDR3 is TGTGCCAGCAGCCCCGAGATTTCCTACGAGCAGTACTTC.

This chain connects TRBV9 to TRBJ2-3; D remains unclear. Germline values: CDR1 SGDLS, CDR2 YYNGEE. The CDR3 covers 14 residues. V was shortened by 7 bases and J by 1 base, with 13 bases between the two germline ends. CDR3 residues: CASGADLGTDTQYF. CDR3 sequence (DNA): TGTGCCAGCGGTGCGGATCTCGGCACAGATACGCAGTATTTT.

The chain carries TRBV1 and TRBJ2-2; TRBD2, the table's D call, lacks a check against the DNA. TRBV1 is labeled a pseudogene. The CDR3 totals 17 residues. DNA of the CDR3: TGCACCAGCAGCCCCCCTATCCTAGCGGGAACGGCGGGGGAGCTGTTTTTT. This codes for CTSSPPILAGTAGELFF.

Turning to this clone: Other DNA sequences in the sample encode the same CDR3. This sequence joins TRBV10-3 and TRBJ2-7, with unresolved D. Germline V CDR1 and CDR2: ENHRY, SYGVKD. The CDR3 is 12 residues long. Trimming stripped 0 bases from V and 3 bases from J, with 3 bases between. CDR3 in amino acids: CAISESSYEQYF. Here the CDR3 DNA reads TGTGCCATCAGTGAGTCCAGCTACGAGCAGTACTTC.

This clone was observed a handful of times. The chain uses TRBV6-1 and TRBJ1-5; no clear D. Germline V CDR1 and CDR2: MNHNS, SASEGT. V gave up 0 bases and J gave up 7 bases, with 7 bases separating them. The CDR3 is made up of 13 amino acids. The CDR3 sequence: CASSEAVVQPQHF. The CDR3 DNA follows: TGTGCCAGCAGTGAAGCGGTAGTCCAGCCCCAGCATTTT.

The CDR3: CASSPRSHGGTDTQYF. CDR3 coding DNA: TGCGCCAGCAGCCCAAGAAGTCACGGGGGGACAGATACGCAGTATTTT. The V and J genes are TRBV4-1 and TRBJ2-3, with TRBD2 matching over 7 bases. Germline V gene lookup returns CDR1 MGHRA and CDR2 YSYEKL. The CDR3 is made up of 16 amino acids. The V segment lost 4 bases and the J segment 3 bases; nucleotides outside the gene matches: 10.

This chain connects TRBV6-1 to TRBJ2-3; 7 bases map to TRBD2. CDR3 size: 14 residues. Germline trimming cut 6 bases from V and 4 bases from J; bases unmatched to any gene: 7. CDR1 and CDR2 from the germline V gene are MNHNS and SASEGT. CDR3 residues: CASRIERGADTQYF. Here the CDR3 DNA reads TGTGCCAGCAGAATTGAGCGGGGCGCAGATACGCAGTATTTT.

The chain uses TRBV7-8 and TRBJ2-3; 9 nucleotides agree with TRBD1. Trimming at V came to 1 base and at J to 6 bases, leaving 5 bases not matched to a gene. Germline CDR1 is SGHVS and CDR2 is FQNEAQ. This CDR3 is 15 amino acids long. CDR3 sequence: CASSLVSGTGDTQYF. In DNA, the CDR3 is TGTGCCAGCAGCTTAGTTAGTGGGACAGGGGATACGCAGTATTTT.

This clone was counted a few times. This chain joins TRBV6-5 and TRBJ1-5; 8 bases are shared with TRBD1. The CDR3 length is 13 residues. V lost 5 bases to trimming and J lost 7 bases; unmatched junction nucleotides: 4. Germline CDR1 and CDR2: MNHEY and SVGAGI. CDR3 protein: CASSQGARQPQHF. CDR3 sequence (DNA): TGTGCCAGCAGTCAGGGGGCGAGGCAGCCCCAGCATTTT.

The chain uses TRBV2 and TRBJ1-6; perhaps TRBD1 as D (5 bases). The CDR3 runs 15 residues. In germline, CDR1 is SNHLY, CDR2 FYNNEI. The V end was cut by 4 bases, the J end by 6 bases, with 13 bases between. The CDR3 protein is CASSGLQGANSPLHF. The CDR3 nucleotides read TGTGCCAGCAGTGGTCTGCAGGGCGCTAATTCACCCCTCCACTTT.